This T cell receptor beta chain was found in a study of cytomegalovirus exposure and HLA in healthy donors (TCRdb year 2017). Describing the broader study: An earlier analysis of roughly 610 of the donors reported under 300 Gb of sequence data and about 120 million unique TCR beta sequences obtained from roughly 180 million T cells. A later genetic analysis took genome-wide SNP genotypes for about three fifths of the 666 donors and used that subset as a discovery cohort. To predict cytomegalovirus infection status, the study combined high-throughput TCR immunosequencing, statistical association of individual TCRs with disease status, and machine learning. A separate validation cohort of over a hundred different subjects was used in addition to the approximately 640-subject first cohort. Among the roughly 400 genotyped donors, 75% to 90% belonged to the genetic ancestry cluster associated with self-reported Caucasian donors. Donor age, sex, ethnicity and CMV serostatus were compiled alongside the repertoire data. Typing coverage varied by locus: roughly 629-640 donors for A, B, C, DRB1 and DQB1; 500 to 550 for DQA1; nearly 610 for DPA1; more than 450 for DPB1. Every discovery cohort repertoire had been produced on one sequencing platform. Both class I and class II loci were covered by HLA typing, at four-digit resolution. Rather than drawing on any new phenotypic data, the later analysis identified candidate immune exposures from TCR beta sequences and the way those sequences occurred across donors. An early release covering around 630 HLA-typed donors comprised approximately 290 gigabases of sequencing data and roughly 86 million unique TCR sequences. Across 300 to 400 genotyped donors of the cohort, an average of about 200,000 unique TCR beta nucleotide sequences per donor were sequenced, and 15% to 20% of those sequences were non-productive. The study used immunosequencing to profile the T cell repertoires of 666 subjects and linked those repertoires to cytomegalovirus serostatus. To study patterns of TCR occurrence, a later analysis re-analyzed previously published TCR beta repertoires from hundreds of donors and added high-resolution HLA genotyping. The study aimed to test whether cataloging public T cell receptors could reveal signatures of past pathogen exposure. An earlier analysis of roughly 580 of the donors used high-throughput TCR beta sequencing to judge whether each TCR beta V gene segment behaved as functional or pseudogenic. Roughly 5 DR-DQ haplotypes were treated as single units for association and clustering because of strong linkage in the cohort. The research as a whole found: Strong co-occurrence of HLA alleles, especially DR and DQ, made assigning TCR associations to individual alleles difficult. Broadly in line with IMGT annotations, most TCR beta V segments showed up in productive rearrangements about 87% or about 30% of the time in an earlier analysis of 587 of the donors. The presence/absence analyses assumed that sequencing depth was roughly uniform across donors, and that assumption may not be true. At a false discovery rate of 0.05, a later analysis linked approximately 18,000 TCR beta sequences to specific HLA alleles. Most TCR sequences were seen in very few donors, while some public TCRs were found in many individuals. In this cohort, only TCR beta chains were sequenced, and detectable features were limited by the absence of alpha or paired-chain data. A further reported finding was that TCR beta sequences accurately predicted the HLA-A and HLA-B alleles for most subjects in the first cohort. In a later genetic analysis, a missense DCLRE1C variant was associated with V-gene and J-gene trimming of TCR beta chains, and the association was replicated in an independent cohort. The authors suggested that the approach could potentially be generalized to other disease states and immunological phenotypes. In a later analysis, the rate of TCR association differed among HLA loci, with DRB1 alleles having the most associated TCRs and HLA-C alleles having the fewest. CMV serostatus was the only immune exposure information available for the cohort. In a later analysis, several top co-occurrence clusters were reported to appear linked to parvovirus B19, influenza, CMV and Epstein-Barr virus. Because HLA typing was unavailable for some donors at each locus, only the typed subset was used in association tests. A few of the identified cytomegalovirus-associated TCR beta chains were confirmed in vitro to be specific for cytomegalovirus antigens. The classifier was reported to diagnose cytomegalovirus status with high specificity and sensitivity in both the original cohort and the validation cohort. Correlated functional status among segregating V segments might be attributable to linkage disequilibrium, but an unknown experimental factor could not be ruled out. In a later analysis, most CMV-associated TCR beta chains were found to appear HLA-restricted, with HLA associations seemingly driven largely by CMV exposure. A cluster of highly shared sequence variants was judged likely to be a technical artifact of the sequencing pipeline. The 87-base-pair reads could not distinguish some IMGT-functional V segments, including TRBV6-2 and TRBV6-3, so those segments were excluded. Because counts were too low, 15 to 20 rarely observed V segments, including chromosome 9 orphons, were excluded from the earlier analysis of 587 of the donors. In a later analysis, HLA-associated TCR beta chains were found to be more clonally expanded and to have lower generation probabilities than equally common non-associated chains. A later genetic analysis reported fewer N-insertions in productive TCRs among donors in an Asian-associated ancestry cluster than the roughly 670-donor mean. A total of 150 to 200 TCR beta chains were listed by the study as associated with cytomegalovirus.

The cohort was made up of about 610 healthy bone marrow donors. At the time of sampling, all cohort members were nominally healthy, though unrecorded immune exposures were likely present. The donor tested CMV seronegative and was one of the 352 seronegative cohort members. Each donor provided a peripheral blood sample, and peripheral blood mononuclear cells were used for TCR beta sequencing. Genomic DNA extraction from the blood cell samples was performed with the Qiagen DNeasy Blood Extraction Kit. Turning to this clone: Its antigen specificity is not known. No per-base quality is available; no much larger clone lies one base away.

The CDR3 contains 15 residues, cysteine and phenylalanine counted. Just CDR3 DNA is preserved here, 45 bases in frame from base 1. Here V drops 5 bases and J drops 4 bases, and the junction holds 5 bases not matched to any gene. Taken from the germline V gene, the CDR1 and CDR2 loops are SGHNT and YENEEA. The library was produced with the immunoSEQ multiplex PCR assay. A mixture of 60 forward primers for TCR Vbeta segments and 13 reverse primers for TCR Jbeta segments was used in the multiplex PCR. Amplification of the CDR3 region of rearranged TCR beta genes was performed with a multiplex PCR assay on genomic DNA. On the Illumina HiSeq System, the amplified TCR beta libraries were sequenced as 87-base-pair reads. From the authors' description of their analysis: In a later analysis, about 80 million unique TCR beta chains were counted across the 500 to 850 repertoires, and about 9.9 million of these chains were shared by at least two donors. Raw reads were error-corrected and collapsed into unique sequences by a nearest-neighbor algorithm in which closely related sequences were merged to remove PCR and sequencing errors. V, D and J gene segments were assigned by aligning CDR3 sequences to IMGT reference sequences. For a sequence to be retained, a match of at least six nucleotides was required to both a V gene segment and a J gene segment. A rearrangement was called productive if the CDR3 had no stop codons and remained in frame with V and J, and every other rearrangement was called non-productive. CDR3 was defined by IMGT convention, running from the second conserved V-encoded cysteine to the conserved J-encoded phenylalanine. The earlier analysis of roughly 590 of the donors excluded any sequence lacking an unambiguous match to a single V gene segment. An earlier analysis of 587 of the donors classified V segments as functional when productive rearrangements were above 56.7% and as segregating when the standard deviation between donors was above 5%. A statistical classification framework was built for diagnosing cytomegalovirus status from the catalog of TCR beta chain sequences. In a later analysis, V and J genes were assigned by comparing TCR nucleotide sequences against IMGT/GENE-DB human TR gene sequences. Using the TCRdist pipeline, a later analysis assigned CDR3 sequences along with most-parsimonious VDJ recombination scenarios. In a later analysis, each TCR beta chain was defined by its CDR3 amino acid sequence together with its V-gene family, and reads without a unique V-gene family were excluded. To address suspected cross-contamination and a sequencing artifact, a later analysis removed approximately 590 highly shared, low-generation-probability nucleotide sequences. A later analysis calculated a clonal expansion index for each public chain from normalized within-repertoire ranks of inferred template counts. In a later analysis, generation probabilities were computed using a VDJ recombination model fitted to out-of-frame rearrangements, and the results were checked against IGoR. In a later analysis, TCR-TCR, TCR-HLA and TCR-CMV co-occurrence was scored with hypergeometric tests, and a repertoire-size bias correction was applied to TCR pairs. In a later analysis, false discovery rates were estimated by permuting HLA or CMV assignments 20 times. In a later analysis, co-occurring TCRs were grouped with DBSCAN, and TCRdist sequence similarity was added when clustering was performed within HLA-allele-positive subsets. For co-occurrence clustering, repertoires with fewer than 30,000 or more than 120,000 public chains were excluded, along with 4 to 6 repertoires with anomalous nucleotide sharing. Not all clones reach the TCRdb copy of this immuneACCESS table, which keeps in-frame sequences only. Checked studies attribute under half of the gap to unresolved V genes and leave the rest unexplained. V, J and clone size derive from that table, while D and trimming were established from the DNA sequence. The sample data list 310,000 or so clones, and over 85% of these were observed just once. The ten largest clones add up to 2% to 3% of the sample.

The sequence is built from TRBV11-3 and TRBJ2-1; 10 bases in between match TRBD2. The sequence derives from a woman aged 18-29 years in good health and CMV-seronegative. Sequenced input: PBMCs. In nucleotide form, the sequence is TGTGCCAGCAGCAGTTGGACTAGCGGATACAATGAGCAGTTCTTC. It translates as CASSSWTSGYNEQFF.